This T cell receptor (beta chain) appears in the sequencing data of a study of identical twins listed by TCRdb under 2016. With respect to the entire study: To test whether fetal clonotypes persist, the study used deep sequencing on TCR alpha and beta repertoires from monozygotic twins, unrelated adults of various ages, and cord blood. Replicate twin experiments were performed at different times using different library preparation protocols to rule out contamination.

Broad study findings and their caveats: In monozygotic twins, recombination models systematically underestimated out-of-frame TCR alpha sharing, but the models matched the sharing seen between unrelated individuals. Invariant T cells such as MAIT and iNKT could partly confound zero-insertion analyses, although diverse VJ usage argued against such confounding for most clonotypes. A weaker excess of twin sharing was found in beta out-of-frame sequences because the signal-to-noise ratio was lowered by fewer shared sequences. Compared with coincidental sharing between unrelated individuals, an excess of low generation-probability sequences was observed among out-of-frame TCR alpha sequences shared between twins. Because the same donors could not be followed over many years, the conclusions depended on cross-sectional statistical analysis. Abundant cord blood beta clonotypes had fewer insertions, young adult naive repertoires showed a similar but weaker trend, and memory repertoires showed no such trend.

CDR1 is given as SGHTA and CDR2 as FQGNSA, both from the germline V gene. Reading from cysteine to phenylalanine, the CDR3 counts 16 amino acids. Just the 48-base CDR3 DNA is kept, in frame starting at base 1. V drops 0 bases and J drops 4 bases, leaving 15 bases in between. This clonotype was seen ten or more times. Its specific antigen is unknown. No much larger clone exists at a distance of one base, and base qualities are not known. Library creation used 5' RACE. The instrument was an Illumina HiSeq 2000. Template switching added a universal primer binding site, and the final cDNA carried a unique molecular identifier that allowed TCR cDNA molecules to be counted accurately. Specific primers in the conserved constant-segment region were used to synthesize first-strand cDNA for the TCR alpha and beta chains. Each cDNA library was double barcoded, with a SMART-Mk sample barcode plus Illumina barcodes, to control for contamination. Two successive PCR steps introduced TruSeq adapter sequences along with Illumina sample barcodes. Sequencing of the TCR alpha and beta cDNA libraries was done on the Illumina HiSeq platform using custom primers. Concerning the study's data processing: Raw reads were processed with MiGEC to extract unique molecular identifiers, and MiXCR was used to determine CDR3 positions. For each individual, recombination models were inferred using an EM algorithm with the repgenHMM and IGoR tools. The tcR package in R was used for shared clonotype analysis, with sharing normalized by the product of cloneset sizes. To study raw recombination free of thymic and clonal selection effects, out-of-frame nonproductive sequences were analyzed. TCRdb reran the public reads through fastp at Q25 and MiXCR, keeping productive beta chains. Rows merge per CDR3 protein into single entries with the most common DNA and genes. The V and J calls, along with clone size, are taken from TCRdb and not from the paper's own processing. For this sample there are approximately 700,000 distinct CDR3 sequences; 5.5% to 6.5% appear just once. The top ten clonotypes cover 1.5% to 2% of the sample.

All donors were healthy Caucasians. Three unrelated non-twin adults were also sequenced: a male aged 18 to 29, a male aged 50 to 59 and a female aged 50 to 59. Miltenyi CD45RO+ enrichment and human naive T-cell isolation kits were used to isolate memory (CD45RO+) and naive T cells from PBMC. The sequence links TRBV7-2 to TRBJ2-5; the D gene is perhaps TRBD2, from 5 matching bases. This TCR was sampled from a man between 18 and 29 years old in good health. Sequenced material: naive T cells sorted from blood. Read against the paper, the sample's cell subset or site label means: cells isolated with a human naive T-cell isolation kit. The DNA sequence is as follows: TGTGCCAGCAGCTTAGCGCCGCCAATAGAGGGAGAGACCCAGTACTTC. Its protein reads: CASSLAPPIEGETQYF.